This entry lists 21 T cell receptor beta chains sequenced from one sample in a study of cytomegalovirus exposure and HLA in healthy donors. Primers for the PCR totalled 60 Vbeta and 13 Jbeta. This table comes from immunoSEQ multiplex PCR, and its TCRdb copy is limited to in-frame clones, with some not included. The data hold under 200,000 clones, with 65% to 90% observed a single time. The sample taken for sequencing was PBMCs. Receptor source: a male donor in good health and CMV-seronegative.

The V and J genes are TRBV5-1 and TRBJ1-5, with D possibly matching TRBD1 (5 bases). With 2 bases removed from V and 1 base from J, the gap between germline ends came to 10 bases. Germline lookup yields CDR1 SGHRS and CDR2 YFSETQ. The CDR3 runs to 15 residues. This chain's CDR3 is CASSLWGESNQPQHF. The CDR3 nucleotides read TGCGCCAGCAGCTTATGGGGGGAAAGCAATCAGCCCCAGCATTTT.

V is TRBV4-1 and J is TRBJ1-2; 11 nucleotides agree with TRBD1. The V gene's germline CDR1 is MGHRA and CDR2 YSYEKL. The length of the CDR3 is 14 residues. Trimming at V came to 4 bases and at J to 13 bases, leaving 11 bases not matched to a gene. The CDR3 protein is CASSRRSGTGGCTF. The CDR3 DNA sequence: TGCGCCAGCAGCCGGAGGTCCGGGACAGGGGGGTGCACCTTC.

This clone was found a few times. This chain joins TRBV29-1 and TRBJ2-7; TRBD1 aligns across 11 bases. This CDR3 comprises 14 residues. Trimming took 6 bases from V and 3 from J; bases not matched to a gene: 7. In germline, CDR1 is SQVTM, CDR2 ANQGSEA. CDR3 bases: TGCAGCGTCGAACTGGACAGGGGGCGCTACGAGCAGTACTTC. Its translation is CSVELDRGRYEQYF.

V usage is TRBV9 and J usage is TRBJ1-2; 7 bases map to TRBD1. The CDR3 is made up of 15 amino acids. Trimming at V came to 3 bases and at J to 6 bases, leaving 11 bases not matched to a gene. CDR1 SGDLS and CDR2 YYNGEE come from the germline V gene. CDR3 in DNA: TGTGCCAGCAGCGAGTTGGAACAGGGGCGGGATGGCTACACCTTC. Amino acid sequence: CASSELEQGRDGYTF.

As to this clone: Other DNA sequences in this specimen translate into the identical CDR3. The gene calls are TRBV11-2 and TRBJ1-1; no reliable D call. The CDR3 is 15 residues long. Trimming stripped 4 bases from V and 3 bases from J, with 15 bases between. The V gene's germline CDR1 is SGHAT and CDR2 FQNNGV. The CDR3 sequence: CASSSRYTGYTEAFF. DNA of the CDR3: TGTGCCAGCAGCTCCCGCTACACGGGATACACTGAAGCTTTCTTT.

Of note for this clone: At one end the junction does not follow the germline gene, possibly because of a read error. This chain joins TRBV9 and TRBJ2-7; TRBD1 is a possible D gene (6 bases). The length of the CDR3 is 15 residues. Germline V gives CDR1 SGDLS, CDR2 YYNGEE. The CDR3: CASSVEEQGNYEQYF. CDR3 coding DNA: TGTGCCAGCAGCGTAGAGGAACAGGGCAACTACGAGCAGTACTTT. Full variable domain (missing parts from reference TRBV9 and TRBJ2-7): DSGVTQTPKHLITATGQRVTLRCSPRSGDLSVYWYQQSLDQGLQFLIQYYNGEERAKGNILERFSAQQFPDLHSELNLSSLELGDSALYFCASSVEEQGNYEQYFGPGTRLTVT.

This clone came up once. The rearrangement links TRBV18 to TRBJ1-4, with D perhaps matching TRBD1 (6 bases). The V gene's germline CDR1 is KGHSH and CDR2 LQKENI. The germline V and J ends were trimmed by 5 bases and 7 bases, with 17 bases remaining between them. The CDR3 covers 15 residues. CDR3 protein: CASSSGDRFGEKLFF. The CDR3 nucleotides read TGTGCCAGCTCATCCGGAGACAGGTTTGGTGAAAAACTGTTTTTT.

V usage is TRBV2 and J usage is TRBJ1-5; tentatively, D is TRBD1 (5 bases). Germline lookup yields CDR1 SNHLY and CDR2 FYNNEI. The germline V and J ends were trimmed by 5 bases and 2 bases, with 16 bases remaining between them. The CDR3 totals 16 residues. In DNA, the CDR3 is TGTGCCAGCAGTCCAGGGCCGTGGCCGGGCAATCAGCCCCAGCATTTT. Its translation: CASSPGPWPGNQPQHF.

The V gene is TRBV6-1, the J gene TRBJ1-1, with a tentative D call TRBD1 (6 bases). The ends were cut back, 8 bases at V and 1 base at J, with 11 bases in the middle. The V gene's germline CDR1 is MNHNS and CDR2 SASEGT. This CDR3 is 13 amino acids long. CDR3 DNA sequence: TGTGCCAGCGTAAAACAGGGGAACACTGAAGCTTTCTTT. Translated: CASVKQGNTEAFF.

This clone was recorded a few times. J is TRBJ2-7 and V is TRBV5-6; 9 positions agree with TRBD1. Germline values: CDR1 SGHDT, CDR2 YYEEEE. The CDR3 has 15 residues. The ends lost 5 bases at V and 0 bases at J; junction bases unmatched: 6. The CDR3 DNA follows: TGTGCCAGCAGTCCCTTGGGACAGGGCTCCTACGAGCAGTACTTC. Protein sequence: CASSPLGQGSYEQYF.

The CDR3 bases are TGTGCCAGTAGTCCCCGGACAGTTCACGATGAGCAGTTCTTC. Translated, it gives CASSPRTVHDEQFF. The genes are TRBV19 and TRBJ2-1; D may be TRBD1 (6 bases). V dropped 5 bases and J dropped 8 bases, with 16 bases sitting between them. The germline V gene encodes CDR1 LNHDA and CDR2 SQIVND (reference sequence). This CDR3 has 14 residues. Full variable domain (missing parts from reference TRBV19 and TRBJ2-1): DGGITQSPKYLFRKEGQNVTLSCEQNLNHDAMYWYRQDPGQGLRLIYYSQIVNDFQKGDIAEGYSVSREKKESFPLTVTSAQKNPTAFYLCASSPRTVHDEQFFGPGTRLTVL.

The chain links TRBV2 to TRBJ2-7, with D perhaps matching TRBD1 (6 bases). The CDR3 consists of 14 residues. CDR1 and CDR2 from the germline V gene are SNHLY and FYNNEI. Trimming shortened V by 6 bases and J by 2 bases, and 14 bases separated the two germline ends. CDR3 coding DNA: TGTGCCAGCAGGGGTCATAGGACAGCCTACGAGCAGTACTTC. It specifies CASRGHRTAYEQYF.

CDR3 sequence (DNA): TGTGCCAGCAGCTTGTCCCTTGAGAGCGCAGAGCAGTACTTC. Translating it yields CASSLSLESAEQYF. The gene calls are TRBV7-8 and TRBJ2-7; D gene ambiguous. The CDR3 runs 14 residues. With 3 bases removed from V and 7 bases from J, the gap between germline ends came to 16 bases. Looked up from germline, CDR1 is SGHVS and CDR2 is FQNEAQ.

The chain employs TRBV4-1 and TRBJ2-3; TRBD1 matches 7 bases. This CDR3 contains 15 residues. V lost 1 base and J lost 7; bases outside the gene matches: 8. CDR1 is MGHRA, CDR2 YSYEKL, per germline. CDR3 DNA: TGCGCCAGCAGCCAAGGACAGGGCCTTCGGTATACGCAGTATTTT. Residues: CASSQGQGLRYTQYF.

This chain links TRBV5-6 with TRBJ2-5; TRBD1 is a possible D gene (5 bases). The DNA end is more similar to TRBJ2-7, so the J call may be wrong. The CDR3 loop spans 14 amino acids. The germline V gene has CDR1 SGHDT and CDR2 YYEEEE. CDR3 coding DNA: TGTGCCAGCACCTACACAGGCGCGACCTACGAGCAGTACTTC. It specifies CASTYTGATYEQYF.

The chain is built from TRBV11-2 and TRBJ2-7, with D tentatively TRBD2 (6 bases). CDR3 length: 12 residues. V was clipped by 5 bases and J by 6 bases, with 11 bases between them. Germline CDR1 is SGHAT and CDR2 is FQNNGV. Here the CDR3 DNA reads TGTGCCAGCAGCAAGCAGGGAGGCGAGCAGTACTTC. This encodes CASSKQGGEQYF.

The chain recombines TRBV10-3 with TRBJ2-7, with TRBD1 identical over 8 bases. The CDR3 spans 14 residues. Trimming at V came to 10 bases and at J to 1 base, leaving 9 bases not matched to a gene. The germline V gene encodes CDR1 ENHRY and CDR2 SYGVKD. The CDR3: CATRGQGESYEQYF. The DNA of the CDR3 is TGTGCCACCAGAGGACAGGGAGAGTCCTACGAGCAGTACTTC.

The rearrangement uses TRBV5-8 and TRBJ1-6, with D maybe TRBD1 (5 bases). The CDR3 consists of 17 residues. The germline gives CDR1 SGHTS, CDR2 YDEGEE. V dropped 3 bases and J dropped 5 bases, with 18 bases sitting between them. CDR3 region: CASSSMTASRDNSPLHF. The DNA of the CDR3 is TGTGCCAGCAGCTCCATGACAGCCAGCCGGGATAATTCACCCCTCCACTTT.

The chain is built from TRBV4-3 and TRBJ2-1; D is possibly TRBD1 (5 bases). The length of the CDR3 is 16 residues. Trimming took 2 bases from V and 11 from J, leaving 22 bases between them. Germline CDR1 and CDR2: LGHNA and YSLEER. The DNA of the CDR3 is TGCGCCAGCAGCCAATCTGGGCAGGGTGGAAGGGCTAAGCAGTTCTTC. Translation: CASSQSGQGGRAKQFF.

This chain uses TRBV5-1 with TRBJ2-7; 8 bases fit TRBD1. The CDR3 is made up of 16 amino acids. Trimming at V came to 4 bases and at J to 2 bases, leaving 11 bases not matched to a gene. CDR1 is SGHRS and CDR2 is YFSETQ in the germline V gene. The CDR3 sequence is CASSTGRTGTTYEQYF. The DNA for the CDR3 is TGCGCCAGCAGCACAGGGAGGACAGGGACAACCTACGAGCAGTACTTC.

J is TRBJ2-1 and V is TRBV13; 7 bases agree with TRBD2. The CDR3 spans 17 residues. J lost 4 bases, V lost 5 bases, and 14 bases had no gene match. The germline gives CDR1 PRHDT, CDR2 FYEKMQ (reference sequence). CDR3 residues: CASSPWSRERGYNEQFF. The DNA for the CDR3 is TGTGCCAGCAGCCCGTGGAGTAGGGAGCGGGGTTACAATGAGCAGTTCTTC.